Shown below are 20 T cell receptor beta chains from a single sample sequenced in a study of early T cells in non-severe SARS-CoV-2 infection. TCRdb reprocessed the 5' RACE reads with MiXCR, giving one entry per CDR3 protein. The table has approximately 35,000 distinct CDR3 sequences, around 5.8% seen once. Sequenced sample: whole blood. These receptors all stem from an adult who was a healthcare worker with PCR-confirmed SARS-CoV-2 infection or an uninfected control (not recorded which).

This clonotype was recorded many times. The genes are TRBV3-1 and TRBJ2-2; 13 bases are a match to TRBD2. Germline loops: CDR1 LGHDT, CDR2 YNNKEL (reference sequence). Trimming at V came to 4 bases and at J to 6 bases, leaving 5 bases not matched to a gene. The CDR3 extends over 16 amino acids. This CDR3 reads CASSPAGTSGAGELFF. In nucleotides, the CDR3 is TGTGCCAGCAGCCCCGCGGGGACTAGCGGGGCCGGGGAGCTGTTTTTT.

The CDR3 region has the DNA TGTGCCAGCAGCTTCTGGACTAGTCCTAGTGAGCAGTTCTTC. The encoded protein is CASSFWTSPSEQFF. The rearrangement uses TRBV11-2 and TRBJ2-1; 7 bases agree with TRBD2. Germline V gene lookup returns CDR1 SGHAT and CDR2 FQNNGV. J gave up 9 bases and V 3 bases, and 8 bases lay outside the gene matches. The CDR3 runs to 14 residues. Looking up the rest from reference TRBV11-2 and TRBJ2-1 gives the full variable domain: EAGVAQSPRYKIIEKRQSVAFWCNPISGHATLYWYQQILGQGPKLLIQFQNNGVVDDSQLPKDRFSAERLKGVDSTLKIQPAKLEDSAVYLCASSFWTSPSEQFFGPGTRLTVL.

This clonotype was counted many times. The rearrangement links TRBV24-1 to TRBJ1-1, with D perhaps matching TRBD1 (6 bases). The CDR3 spans 14 residues. Trimming left V 4 bases short and J 1 base short, with 9 bases between. Germline values: CDR1 KGHDR, CDR2 SFDVKD. CDR3 loop: CATSESQGNTEAFF. CDR3 bases: TGTGCCACCAGTGAATCACAGGGGAACACTGAAGCTTTCTTT.

This clonotype occurred many times. The V call is TRBV5-1, the J call TRBJ2-7, with 8 bases lining up with TRBD1. The CDR3 consists of 14 residues. Germline V gene sequence: CDR1 SGHRS, CDR2 YFSETQ. V shed 3 bases, J shed 2 bases, and the junction held 4 bases outside the gene matches. The CDR3 reads CASSSGTGTYEQYF. CDR3 in DNA: TGCGCCAGCAGCTCCGGGACAGGTACCTACGAGCAGTACTTC. The full variable domain, completed using reference TRBV5-1 and TRBJ2-7, is KAGVTQTPRYLIKTRGQQVTLSCSPISGHRSVSWYQQTPGQGLQFLFEYFSETQRNKGNFPGRFSGRQFSNSRSEMNVSTLELGDSALYLCASSSGTGTYEQYFGPGTRLTVT.

This clonotype was counted many times. The chain couples TRBV29-1 to TRBJ2-2; TRBD2 agrees at 11 bases. The CDR3 length is 16 residues. Germline lookup yields CDR1 SQVTM and CDR2 ANQGSEA. J was trimmed by 1 base and V by 7 bases; bases with no gene match: 8. CDR3 protein: CSGRGLAGGNTGELFF. The CDR3 DNA sequence: TGCAGCGGACGGGGGCTAGCGGGAGGGAACACCGGGGAGCTGTTTTTT.

This clonotype was seen more than once but under ten times. The rearrangement uses TRBV11-2 and TRBJ2-1; 9 nucleotides match TRBD1. The CDR3 length is 17 residues. Per the germline V gene, CDR1 is SGHAT and CDR2 is FQNNGV. Trimming cost V 5 bases and J 4 bases; bases outside gene matches: 12. The chain's CDR3 is CASSHYRGRIEYNEQFF. The CDR3 coding sequence is TGTGCCAGCAGCCATTACAGGGGGCGAATAGAGTACAATGAGCAGTTCTTC.

The genes are TRBV5-6 and TRBJ2-2, with 9 bases matching TRBD2. Looked up from germline, CDR1 is SGHDT and CDR2 is YYEEEE. CDR3 length: 15 residues. V shed 2 bases and J 3 bases; nucleotides not matched to a gene: 2. DNA of the CDR3: TGTGCCAGCAGCTTTAGCGGGAGTTACACCGGGGAGCTGTTTTTT. It yields the protein CASSFSGSYTGELFF.

This clonotype showed up many times. J is TRBJ2-1 and V is TRBV7-6; 11 bases are a match to TRBD2. CDR1 is SGHVS, CDR2 FNYEAQ, per germline. The length of the CDR3 is 16 residues. V was pared by 1 base and J by 6 bases, with 5 bases of the junction left unmatched. The CDR3 DNA sequence: TGTGCCAGCAGCTTAGGAGGACTAGCGGGTACCAATGAGCAGTTCTTC. The encoded protein is CASSLGGLAGTNEQFF.

This clonotype showed up many times. V and J are TRBV5-4 and TRBJ2-2; D could derive from TRBD1 or TRBD2 (5 bases each). The V gene lost 0 bases and the J gene lost 7 bases, with 19 bases spanning the gap. Germline lookup yields CDR1 SGHNT and CDR2 YYREEE (reference sequence). This CDR3 comprises 17 residues. CDR3 DNA: TGTGCCAGCAGCTTGGAAGTTCGGTCGTTGGGGGTCGGGGAGCTGTTTTTT. Encoded protein: CASSLEVRSLGVGELFF.

This clonotype was counted ten times or more. The J gene is TRBJ2-2, the V gene TRBV30; no clear D gene. The germline V gene encodes CDR1 GTSNPN and CDR2 SVGIG (reference sequence). The V and J ends lost 0 bases and 7 bases respectively, with 9 bases between them. CDR3 length: 13 residues. CDR3 region: CAWSVIRSGELFF. The CDR3 nucleotides read TGTGCCTGGAGTGTAATTCGGAGCGGGGAGCTGTTTTTT.

At least ten counts were recorded for this clonotype. The V gene is TRBV5-4, the J gene TRBJ2-5; TRBD2 is a possible D gene (6 bases). Germline V CDR1 and CDR2: SGHNT, YYREEE (reference sequence). The CDR3 has 14 amino acids. V lost 2 bases and J lost 5, with 13 bases in between. The DNA for the CDR3 is TGTGCCAGCAGCTTCGGCGGGGCCCCGGAGACCCAGTACTTC. Translated, it gives CASSFGGAPETQYF.

This clonotype has a count of ten or more. The rearrangement links TRBV7-9 to TRBJ2-7; 10 bases match TRBD2. Trimming removed 7 bases from V and 6 bases from J; junction bases left unmatched: 6. The V gene's germline CDR1 is SEHNR and CDR2 FQNEAQ (reference sequence). The CDR3 is 13 amino acids. The CDR3 region has the DNA TGTGCCAGCATTCCTAGCGGGAGTGGCGAGCAGTACTTC. This encodes CASIPSGSGEQYF.

This clonotype appeared a few times. The CDR3 spells CASSLIFRDTQYF. Written as DNA, the CDR3 is TGTGCCAGCAGTTTAATCTTCAGGGATACGCAGTATTTT. The chain is built from TRBV28 and TRBJ2-3, with D unclear. The CDR3 is made up of 13 amino acids. Trimming left V 2 bases short and J 6 bases short, with 9 bases between. Germline CDR1 and CDR2: MDHEN and SYDVKM.

This clonotype was observed many times. The chain joins TRBV6-2 or TRBV6-3 to TRBJ2-1; 8 nucleotides agree with TRBD1. CDR1 and CDR2 from the germline V gene are MNHEY and SVGEGT. The V gene end was trimmed by 1 base and the J gene end by 6 bases; junction bases not matched to a gene: 14. CDR3 length: 18 residues. The CDR3 loop is CASSYYATGTGVGNEQFF. CDR3 nucleotides: TGTGCCAGCAGTTACTACGCAACCGGGACAGGAGTAGGCAATGAGCAGTTCTTC.

This clonotype was seen a few times. One junction end does not reproduce the germline sequence, and a read error may be involved. The V gene is TRBV10-1, the J gene TRBJ2-7; D gene unclear. This CDR3 has 11 amino acids. CDR1 and CDR2 (germline): WNHNN, SYGVQD (reference sequence). The CDR3 sequence: CASSESGSKQF. The CDR3 DNA is TGCGCCAGCAGTGAGTCCGGGTCGAAACAATTC.

This clonotype was seen at least ten times. This chain links TRBV3-1 with TRBJ2-6, with 10 bases fitting TRBD1. With 4 bases clipped from V and 1 base from J, the junction kept 10 bases outside the gene matches. Germline V lookup: CDR1 LGHDT, CDR2 YNNKEL (reference sequence). CDR3 length: 19 residues. CDR3 bases: TGTGCCAGCAGCCCCCCTATCGGACAGGGGGGATCTGGGGCCAACGTCCTGACTTTC. Amino acid sequence: CASSPPIGQGGSGANVLTF.

V and J are TRBV4-1 and TRBJ2-1, with D perhaps matching TRBD1 (6 bases). The CDR3 spans 16 residues. The germline V gene encodes CDR1 MGHRA and CDR2 YSYEKL. V was trimmed by 1 base and J by 0 bases, leaving 10 bases between them. This CDR3 reads CASSQALQGSYNEQFF. The CDR3 coding sequence is TGCGCCAGCAGCCAAGCCCTACAGGGCTCCTACAATGAGCAGTTCTTC.

This clonotype has a count of ten or more. This chain joins TRBV7-9 and TRBJ1-6; 7 bases map to TRBD1. V lost 2 bases, J lost 10 bases, and 5 bases stayed unmatched. Germline V CDR1 and CDR2: SEHNR, FQNEAQ (reference sequence). CDR3 size: 14 residues. The CDR3 sequence: CASSLNSGGSPLHF. The CDR3 bases are TGTGCCAGCAGCTTAAATTCAGGGGGATCACCCCTCCACTTT.

The sample holds many counts of this clonotype. The chain uses TRBV5-6 and TRBJ2-1; D call uncertain. V was clipped by 8 bases and J by 6 bases, with 12 bases between them. The CDR3 is 12 amino acids. The V gene's germline CDR1 is SGHDT and CDR2 YYEEEE. CDR3 sequence (DNA): TGTGCCAGTGCCCTCCGGGCCAATGAGCAGTTCTTC. The encoded protein is CASALRANEQFF.

This clonotype occurred many times. V usage is TRBV30 and J usage is TRBJ1-5; TRBD1 matches at 10 bases. Trimming at V came to 0 bases and at J to 6 bases, leaving 5 bases not matched to a gene. The CDR3 spans 15 residues. Germline values: CDR1 GTSNPN, CDR2 SVGIG (reference sequence). The CDR3 region has the DNA TGTGCCTGGAGTGTAGGGACAGGGGCGCGTCAGCCCCAGCATTTT. This codes for CAWSVGTGARQPQHF.